The 14 T cell receptor beta chains reported below all come from one sample, sequenced in a study of blood T cell repertoires in COVID-19. Some clones are missing from TCRdb's copy, which holds only in-frame ones; the method was immunoSEQ multiplex PCR. The sample yields around 170,000 clones, 90% seen once. The sequenced material came from peripheral blood. These receptors came from a man aged 45 to 65 with acute or convalescent COVID-19.

The chain couples TRBV6-6 to TRBJ2-7; possible D gene TRBD1, 6 bases. With 0 bases removed from V and 2 bases from J, the gap between germline ends came to 8 bases. The CDR3 extends over 14 amino acids. The germline gives CDR1 MNHNY, CDR2 SVGAGI (reference sequence). The CDR3 region has the DNA TGTGCCAGCAGTTACTCGACAGGCCCCTACGAGCAGTACTTC. It codes for CASSYSTGPYEQYF.

A few counts support this clone. The chain combines TRBV4-2 with TRBJ1-5; D perhaps matches TRBD1 (6 bases). Trimming took 0 bases from V and 7 from J, leaving 13 bases between them. CDR1 is LGHNA and CDR2 is YNFKEQ in the germline V gene. The CDR3 spans 15 residues. The CDR3 nucleotides read TGTGCCAGCAGCCAAGATCCACGTCAGGGGCAGCCCCAGCATTTT. Amino acids: CASSQDPRQGQPQHF.

This CDR3 reads CASSEAGGGSTLLFF. Here the CDR3 DNA reads TGTGCCAGCAGTGAAGCGGGGGGGGGCTCCACTTTACTGTTTTTT. The chain combines TRBV6-1 with TRBJ1-4; the D gene is possibly TRBD1 (6 bases). V shed 0 bases and J shed 13 bases, with 18 bases lying between them. In germline, CDR1 is MNHNS, CDR2 SASEGT. The length of the CDR3 is 15 residues.

The rearrangement uses TRBV19 and TRBJ1-5; 11 bases fit TRBD1. The CDR3 runs 14 residues. V trimming: 7 bases; J trimming: 5 bases; junction bases outside the gene matches: 4. Germline V gives CDR1 LNHDA, CDR2 SQIVND (reference sequence). The CDR3 reads CASTLDRGHQPQHF. The CDR3 DNA follows: TGTGCCAGTACCCTGGACAGGGGGCATCAGCCCCAGCATTTT.

CDR3 in DNA: TGTGCCAGCACTCTGTACGGGACGGAGGGAGGGGGTGCTTTCTTT. Protein product: CASTLYGTEGGGAFF. The chain combines TRBV28 with TRBJ1-1, with a possible D match to TRBD1 (6 bases). The CDR3 is 15 residues long. CDR1 MDHEN and CDR2 SYDVKM come from the germline V gene. Trimming cost V 7 bases and J 11 bases, with 26 bases left between them.

This rearrangement joins TRBV28 to TRBJ2-7; TRBD2 is a possible D gene (5 bases). The CDR3 is 13 residues long. CDR1 and CDR2 from the germline V gene are MDHEN and SYDVKM. Trimming took 2 bases from V and 3 from J, leaving 8 bases between them. CDR3 residues: CASSLHGGYEQYF. CDR3 sequence (DNA): TGTGCCAGCAGTTTACACGGAGGCTACGAGCAGTACTTC.

This chain links TRBV4-1 with TRBJ1-6, with D possibly matching TRBD1 (5 bases). Trimming pared 3 bases from V and 5 bases from J, leaving 11 bases between. Germline V gives CDR1 MGHRA, CDR2 YSYEKL. This CDR3 comprises 15 residues. CDR3 sequence reads: CASSQRDGNNSPLHF. For the CDR3, the DNA is TGCGCCAGCAGCCAGCGGGACGGGAATAATTCACCCCTCCACTTT.

The genes are TRBV18 and TRBJ2-5; TRBD1 matches at 9 bases. Germline V gene sequence: CDR1 KGHSH, CDR2 LQKENI. This CDR3 region has 16 residues. Losses at the gene ends were 0 bases for V and 5 bases for J; bases not matched to a gene: 7. CDR3 coding DNA: TGTGCCAGCTCACCACCGACGGGACAGGGTGGGGAGACCCAGTACTTC. Protein: CASSPPTGQGGETQYF.

This clone was counted a single time. The gene calls are TRBV24-1 and TRBJ1-5; 8 positions match TRBD1. The CDR3 runs 21 residues. Germline CDR1 KGHDR, CDR2 SFDVKD. The junction had 21 bases not matched to a gene; V was cut back by 4 bases and J by 2 bases. The CDR3 region has the DNA TGTGCCACCAGTGAGGGGTTCGTCGGACAGGGTCTTTGGTATGGCAATCAGCCCCAGCATTTT. It is translated as CATSEGFVGQGLWYGNQPQHF.

This chain links TRBV6-6 with TRBJ1-1; D is uncertain. The CDR3 contains 14 residues. The germline CDR1 and CDR2 sequences are MNHNY and SVGAGI (reference sequence). Between the trimmed V and J ends, which lost 5 bases and 5 bases, there was a span of 15 bases. The CDR3 sequence is CASSPLTEGTEAFF. The CDR3 DNA reads as TGTGCCAGCAGTCCACTAACGGAGGGAACTGAAGCTTTCTTT.

This chain connects TRBV6-4 to TRBJ1-6; D ambiguous. This CDR3 is 13 amino acids long. The germline V gene has CDR1 MRHNA and CDR2 SNTAGT. V lost 4 bases and J 9 bases, leaving 10 bases between the germline ends. The chain's CDR3 is CASSVSVLSPLHF. As DNA, the CDR3 is TGTGCCAGCAGTGTTTCCGTTCTTTCACCCCTCCACTTT.

The rearrangement links TRBV2 to TRBJ1-5; D might be TRBD1 (5 bases). V was shortened by 2 bases and J by 7 bases, with 12 bases between the two germline ends. Germline loops: CDR1 SNHLY, CDR2 FYNNEI. The CDR3 totals 14 residues. The CDR3 DNA reads as TGTGCCAGCAGTGAACAGGGAGGGCAGCAGCCCCAGCATTTT. It codes for CASSEQGGQQPQHF.

This chain uses TRBV28 with TRBJ2-5; D is perhaps TRBD1 (5 bases). CDR3 length: 13 residues. The germline V and J ends were trimmed by 1 base and 6 bases, with 9 bases remaining between them. Looked up from germline, CDR1 is MDHEN and CDR2 is SYDVKM. CDR3 region: CASSLSPGQTQYF. CDR3 DNA sequence: TGTGCCAGCAGTTTATCCCCAGGGCAGACCCAGTACTTC.

V and J are TRBV30 and TRBJ1-3; the D gene is possibly TRBD1 (6 bases). This CDR3 has 13 amino acids. Germline assignment: CDR1 GTSNPN and CDR2 SVGIG (reference sequence). The V end lost 4 bases, the J end lost 4 bases, and 11 bases lay between the germline ends. The CDR3 sequence: CAWNGQIGNTIYF. In DNA form, the CDR3 reads TGTGCCTGGAATGGACAGATAGGAAACACCATATATTTT.